This T cell receptor (beta chain) is from a study of blood T cells in healthy people across ages. Trimming at V came to 7 bases and at J to 8 bases, leaving 11 bases not matched to a gene. The germline CDR1 and CDR2 sequences are MNHEY and SVGAGI. This CDR3 region has 14 residues. The study's findings and limits: Estimates of diversity drawn from one million T cells were considered underestimates.

Aged about 6 to 100, donors were systemically healthy Caucasians from Russia. Every donor gave 9 to 10 milliliters of peripheral blood. Every sample had a minimum of 6 million PBMCs isolated. As regards this clonotype: The antigen is not known.

It was with a sample-barcoded 5' primer and a J-beta primer mix that a second PCR of roughly 7 to 11 cycles was run. TCRdb passed the 5' RACE reads through MiXCR, listing each CDR3 protein once. The sample contains more than 1.4 million distinct CDR3 sequences, roughly 40% of which appear only once. The source material was blood. This chain connects TRBV6-5 to TRBJ2-1, with 7 positions matching TRBD1. The TCR sequence derives from a woman younger than 35 in good health. CDR3 coding DNA: TGTGCCAGCACACAGGGGACGACATGGGATGAGCAGTTCTTC. Protein product: CASTQGTTWDEQFF.